This entry describes one T cell receptor (beta chain). Its antigen specificity is not known. Germline is not matched at one junction end, which may reflect a read error. The time point label here, explained by the study, means: sample taken at primary tumor resection. Donors were 72 patients with early-stage, untreated non-small cell lung cancer from the lung TRACERx cohort. Without any cell sorting, TCR sequencing was performed on whole RNA extracted either from tumor and nontumor lung tissue or from cryopreserved PBMC samples. Patients were selected for TCR sequencing only if sufficient RNA was available from at least two tumor regions. The germline V gene yields SGDLS for CDR1 and YYNGEE for CDR2. The CDR3 has 14 amino acids, counting the end cysteine and phenylalanine. Only the CDR3 region is kept as DNA, spanning 42 bases read in frame from base 1. This sample is part of a study of spatial heterogeneity in lung cancer (dated by TCRdb to about 2019). At the level of the whole study: More beta-chain than alpha-chain transcripts were consistently detected, likely reflecting higher beta-chain transcript abundance. In the raw uncorrected reads, each unique combination of TCR and UMI appeared more than ten times on average. In non-small cell lung cancer, the study quantitatively compared TCR alpha and beta repertoires across several tumor regions, matched nontumor lung, and blood. TCR repertoire features were related to nonsynonymous mutation counts determined by whole-exome sequencing of tumor tissue. At surgery, over 200 tumor regions, roughly 62 matched nontumor lung samples and 45 to 60 PBMC samples were TCR-sequenced for both alpha and beta chains. Overall results and qualifications from the work: Ubiquitous expanded tumor TCRs showed up in blood more often at tumor resection than at routine follow-up. Additional single-cell paired TCR alpha and beta sequencing was considered necessary to confirm, at a functional level, the hypothesis that regional TCRs recognize regional mutations.

Receptor libraries were prepared by 5' RACE. The sequencing machine was a NextSeq 500. In the TCR library protocol, a unique molecular identifier was attached to each TCR cDNA molecule so that PCR and sequencing errors could be corrected. The paper's data handling went like this. TCR identification, UMI-based error correction and CDR3 extraction were all carried out with Decombinator tools. TCRs above a frequency of 2 per 1,000, corresponding to the top 1% of the tumor frequency distribution, were defined as expanded. Renyi diversity was calculated using the R vegan package after each repertoire was subsampled 100 times to 5,000 TCRs. CDR3 similarity networks were built from amino acid triplet string-kernel similarity, with CDR3s being connected when pairwise similarity was above 0.82. The public reads were reprocessed in TCRdb via fastp at Q25 and MiXCR, keeping in-frame beta chains. All rows with the same CDR3 protein become a single entry with the most common DNA and genes. The V and J calls follow TCRdb's processing rather than the paper's. The sample has more than 80,000 distinct CDR3 sequences on record, approximately 12% of them singletons. Jointly, the top ten make up approximately 39% of the sample.

The chain employs TRBV9 and TRBJ1-2; the central 7 bases match TRBD1. The receptor comes from a male donor with early-stage non-small cell lung cancer. Sequencing used PBMCs, obtained at surgery. This receptor carries the CDR3 CATSPYDRVHGYTF. The DNA sequence is as follows: TGTGCCACCAGCCCCTACGACAGGGTTCATGGCTACACCTTC.